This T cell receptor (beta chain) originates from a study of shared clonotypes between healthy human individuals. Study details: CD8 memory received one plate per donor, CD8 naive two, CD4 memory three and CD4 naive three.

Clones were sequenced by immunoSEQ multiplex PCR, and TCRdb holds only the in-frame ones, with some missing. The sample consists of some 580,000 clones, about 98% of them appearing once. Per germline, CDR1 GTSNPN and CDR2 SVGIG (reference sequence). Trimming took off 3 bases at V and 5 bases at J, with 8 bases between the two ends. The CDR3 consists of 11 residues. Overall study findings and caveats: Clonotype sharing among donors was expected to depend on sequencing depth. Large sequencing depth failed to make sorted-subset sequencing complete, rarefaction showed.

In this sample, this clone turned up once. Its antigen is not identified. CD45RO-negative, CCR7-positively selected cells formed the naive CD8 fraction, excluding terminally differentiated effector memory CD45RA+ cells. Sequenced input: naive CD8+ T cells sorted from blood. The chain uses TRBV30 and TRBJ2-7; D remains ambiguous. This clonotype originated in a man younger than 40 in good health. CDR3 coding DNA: TGTGCCTGGAGGGAAAACAACGAGCAGTACTTC. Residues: CAWRENNEQYF.